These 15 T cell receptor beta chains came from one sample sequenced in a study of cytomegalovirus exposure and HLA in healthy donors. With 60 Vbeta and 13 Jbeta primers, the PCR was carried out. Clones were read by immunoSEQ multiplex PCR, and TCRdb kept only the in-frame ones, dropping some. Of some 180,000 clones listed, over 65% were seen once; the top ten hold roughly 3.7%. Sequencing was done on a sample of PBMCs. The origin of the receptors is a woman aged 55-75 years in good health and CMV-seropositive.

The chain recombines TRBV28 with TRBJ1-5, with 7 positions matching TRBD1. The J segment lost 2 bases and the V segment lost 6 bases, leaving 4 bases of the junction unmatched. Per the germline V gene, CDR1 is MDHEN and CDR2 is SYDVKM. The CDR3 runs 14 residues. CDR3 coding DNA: TGTGCCAGCAGATCCGGGACAGGCAATCAGCCCCAGCATTTT. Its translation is CASRSGTGNQPQHF.

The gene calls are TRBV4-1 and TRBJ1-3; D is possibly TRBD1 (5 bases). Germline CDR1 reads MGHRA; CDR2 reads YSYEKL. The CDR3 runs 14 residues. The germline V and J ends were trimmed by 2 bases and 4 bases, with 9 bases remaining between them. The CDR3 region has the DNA TGCGCCAGCAGCCAAACCAGGGTAGGAAACACCATATATTTT. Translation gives CASSQTRVGNTIYF.

The CDR3 spells CASSLEQVLNYGYTF. Here the CDR3 DNA reads TGTGCCAGCAGCTTGGAACAGGTCCTTAACTATGGCTACACCTTC. The chain has TRBV5-6 and TRBJ1-2; a weak D match, TRBD1 (5 bases). The germline V gene has CDR1 SGHDT and CDR2 YYEEEE. V was trimmed by 0 bases and J by 1 base, leaving 10 bases between them. This CDR3 has 15 amino acids.

CDR3 nucleotide sequence: TGTGCCAGCAGTTTATGGTCACTGGACAGGGGACCCGGGGAGCTGTTTTTT. Its translation is CASSLWSLDRGPGELFF. The chain joins TRBV28 to TRBJ2-2, with 9 bases aligning to TRBD1. Germline values: CDR1 MDHEN, CDR2 SYDVKM. Trimming took 0 bases from V and 6 from J; bases not matched to a gene: 8. This CDR3 contains 17 residues.

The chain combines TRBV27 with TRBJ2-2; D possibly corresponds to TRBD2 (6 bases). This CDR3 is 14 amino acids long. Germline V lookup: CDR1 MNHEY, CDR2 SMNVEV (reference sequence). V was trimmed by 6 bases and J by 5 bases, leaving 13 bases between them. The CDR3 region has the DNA TGTGCCAGCAGACTTCGGGAGAAAACCGGGGAGCTGTTTTTT. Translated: CASRLREKTGELFF.

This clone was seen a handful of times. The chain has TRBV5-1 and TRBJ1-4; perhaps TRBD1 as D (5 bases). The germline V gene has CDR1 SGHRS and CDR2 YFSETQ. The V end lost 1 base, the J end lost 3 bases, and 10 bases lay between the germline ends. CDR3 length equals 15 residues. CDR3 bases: TGCGCCAGCAGCTTGTACGGGGGTGCTAATGAAAAACTGTTTTTT. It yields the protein CASSLYGGANEKLFF.

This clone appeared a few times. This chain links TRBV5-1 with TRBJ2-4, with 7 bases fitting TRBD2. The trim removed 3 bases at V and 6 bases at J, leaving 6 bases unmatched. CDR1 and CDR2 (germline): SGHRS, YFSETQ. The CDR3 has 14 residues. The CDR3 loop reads CASSSGGGGNIQYF. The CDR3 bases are TGCGCCAGCAGCTCGGGGGGTGGGGGAAACATTCAGTACTTC.

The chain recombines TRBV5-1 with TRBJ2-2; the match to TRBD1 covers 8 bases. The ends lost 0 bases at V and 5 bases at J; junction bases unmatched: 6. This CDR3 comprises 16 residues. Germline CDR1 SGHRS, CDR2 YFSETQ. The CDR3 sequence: CASSLVPGGLTGELFF. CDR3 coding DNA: TGCGCCAGCAGCTTGGTTCCAGGGGGCCTGACCGGGGAGCTGTTTTTT.

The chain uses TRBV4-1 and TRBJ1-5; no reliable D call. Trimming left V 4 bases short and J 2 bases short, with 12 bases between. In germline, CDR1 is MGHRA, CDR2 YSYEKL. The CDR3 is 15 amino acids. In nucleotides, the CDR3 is TGCGCCAGCAGCCTGGGCCCTCTGGGCAATCAGCCCCAGCATTTT. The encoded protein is CASSLGPLGNQPQHF.

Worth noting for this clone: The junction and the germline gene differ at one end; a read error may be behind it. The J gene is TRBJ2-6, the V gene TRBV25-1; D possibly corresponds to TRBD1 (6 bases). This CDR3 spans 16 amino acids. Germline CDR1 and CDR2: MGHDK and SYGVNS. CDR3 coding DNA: TGTGCCAGCAGTTCCTTGGGGGCTTCTGGGGCCAACGGCCTGACTTTC. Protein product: CASSSLGASGANGLTF.

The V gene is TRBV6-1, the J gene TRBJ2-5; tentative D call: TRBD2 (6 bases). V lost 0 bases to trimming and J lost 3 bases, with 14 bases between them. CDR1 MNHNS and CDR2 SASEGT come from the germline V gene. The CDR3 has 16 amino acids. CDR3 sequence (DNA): TGTGCCAGCAGTGAAGCCCCTAGCGTTTTAAAAGAGACCCAGTACTTC. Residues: CASSEAPSVLKETQYF.

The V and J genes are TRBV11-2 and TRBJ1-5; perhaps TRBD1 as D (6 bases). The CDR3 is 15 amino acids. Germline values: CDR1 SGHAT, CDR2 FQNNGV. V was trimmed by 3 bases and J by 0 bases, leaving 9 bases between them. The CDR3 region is CASSLTGDSNQPQHF. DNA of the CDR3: TGTGCCAGCAGCTTGACAGGAGATAGCAATCAGCCCCAGCATTTT.

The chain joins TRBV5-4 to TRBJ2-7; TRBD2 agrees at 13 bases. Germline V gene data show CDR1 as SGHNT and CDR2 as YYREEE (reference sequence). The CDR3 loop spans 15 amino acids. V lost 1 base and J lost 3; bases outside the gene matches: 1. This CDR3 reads CASSLWTSGSYEQYF. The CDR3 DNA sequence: TGTGCCAGCAGCTTGTGGACTAGCGGGAGCTACGAGCAGTACTTC.

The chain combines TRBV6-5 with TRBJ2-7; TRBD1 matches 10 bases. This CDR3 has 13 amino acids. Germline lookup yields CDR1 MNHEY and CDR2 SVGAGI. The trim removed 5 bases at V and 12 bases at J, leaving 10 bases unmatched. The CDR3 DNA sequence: TGTGCCAGCAGTGAATTCATAGACAGGGGGCTGTACTTC. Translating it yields CASSEFIDRGLYF.

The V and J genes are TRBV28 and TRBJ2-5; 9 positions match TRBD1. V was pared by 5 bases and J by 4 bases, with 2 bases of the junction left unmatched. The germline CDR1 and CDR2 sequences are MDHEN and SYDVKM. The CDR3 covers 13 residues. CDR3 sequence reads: CASSKGQGETQYF. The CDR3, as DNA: TGTGCCAGCAGTAAGGGACAGGGAGAGACCCAGTACTTC.